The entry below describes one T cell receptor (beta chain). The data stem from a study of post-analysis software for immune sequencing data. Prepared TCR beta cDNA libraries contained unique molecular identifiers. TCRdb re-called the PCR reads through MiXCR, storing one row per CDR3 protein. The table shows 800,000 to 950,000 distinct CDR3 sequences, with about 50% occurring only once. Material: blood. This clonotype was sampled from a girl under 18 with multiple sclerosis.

This CDR3 is CASSPRTRGVSTDTQYF. CDR3 nucleotides: TGTGCCAGCAGCCCCCGGACTAGAGGGGTTAGCACAGATACGCAGTATTTT. V is TRBV9 and J is TRBJ2-3; 7 positions agree with TRBD2. Germline V gives CDR1 SGDLS, CDR2 YYNGEE. The junction had 11 bases not matched to a gene; V was cut back by 4 bases and J by 0 bases. The CDR3 extends over 17 amino acids.